The present TCR beta chain was sequenced within a study of blood T cell repertoires in COVID-19. As for the study in general: There were acute and convalescent COVID-19 samples, and they came from the United States, Italy and Spain. Sources were T cells, B-cell-depleted T cells, or PBMCs; the material itself was cDNA or gDNA.

The V end was cut by 5 bases, the J end by 8 bases, with 15 bases between. Germline lookup yields CDR1 SEHNR and CDR2 FQNEAQ (reference sequence). The CDR3 consists of 13 residues. In the authors' methods: Quantification of nucleated cells was approximated via reference gene primer amplification. Assay: immunoSEQ multiplex PCR; the TCRdb copy retains only in-frame clones and omits some. That table is the source of V, J and clone size, and D and trimming were worked out from the DNA. The sample gives around 100,000 clones, over 75% of which show up once; about 6.9% is in the top ten. What was sequenced was peripheral blood. This chain uses TRBV7-9 with TRBJ1-2; TRBD1 is a possible D gene (5 bases). The TCR sequence derives from a man aged 25-45 years in a cohort sampled during active COVID-19. The CDR3 sequence: CASSIDRTLGYTF. The CDR3 DNA reads as TGTGCCAGCAGCATAGACAGAACGTTAGGCTACACCTTC.